The 11 T cell receptor beta chains in this list originate from one sample, sequenced in a study of graft-versus-host responses after intestinal transplantation. The table came from immunoSEQ multiplex PCR; TCRdb's copy has only in-frame clones and leaves some out. The sample shows approximately 8,700 clones, roughly 31% of them seen only once. The sample was alloreactive CD4+ T cells from a mixed lymphocyte reaction culture, taken before intestinal transplant. Subset described: CFSE-low proliferating T cells sorted from roughly six-day pre-transplant mixed lymphocyte reaction (GvH or HvG direction). These receptors came from a human patient who received an intestinal transplant.

There are a few counts of this clone. The rearrangement links TRBV27 to TRBJ2-1; 7 nucleotides match TRBD2. V gave up 3 bases and J gave up 7 bases; unmatched junction bases: 9. The germline CDR1 and CDR2 sequences are MNHEY and SMNVEV (reference sequence). The length of the CDR3 is 15 residues. CDR3 residues: CASSLESRRGNEQFF. In DNA form, the CDR3 reads TGTGCCAGCAGTTTGGAATCTAGGCGGGGGAATGAGCAGTTCTTC.

This clone was seen a handful of times. V gene TRBV6-5 combines with J gene TRBJ2-1; 12 bases map to TRBD2. Germline V gives CDR1 MNHEY, CDR2 SVGAGI. J gave up 4 bases and V 6 bases, and 4 bases lay outside the gene matches. This CDR3 region has 15 residues. The DNA for the CDR3 is TGTGCCAGCAGAAACCTAGCGGGGGGGTACAATGAGCAGTTCTTC. This sequence encodes CASRNLAGGYNEQFF.

The chain joins TRBV7-6 to TRBJ2-1, with D perhaps matching TRBD2 (5 bases). Trimming removed 4 bases at V and 9 bases at J, with 13 bases between. This CDR3 is built from 13 residues. Germline V gives CDR1 SGHVS, CDR2 FNYEAQ. The CDR3 region has the DNA TGTGCCAGCAGCTCCCCTCCGGCGGGTGAGCAGTTCTTC. Its translation: CASSSPPAGEQFF.

This clone has a handful of counts. This chain connects TRBV5-4 to TRBJ2-5; 11 bases are a match to TRBD2. Looked up from germline, CDR1 is SGHNT and CDR2 is YYREEE (reference sequence). The CDR3 runs 15 residues. Trimming removed 4 bases from V and 5 bases from J; junction bases left unmatched: 7. CDR3 amino acids: CASSPGTSGSETQYF. The CDR3 nucleotides are TGTGCCAGCAGCCCTGGGACTAGCGGCTCGGAGACCCAGTACTTC.

This clone is labeled as medium-sized (0.01 to 0.1%). This chain uses TRBV28 with TRBJ1-3; a weak D match, TRBD1 (6 bases). The CDR3 spans 14 residues. The V and J ends lost 5 bases and 4 bases respectively, with 12 bases between them. Germline V lookup: CDR1 MDHEN, CDR2 SYDVKM. The CDR3 DNA follows: TGTGCCAGCAGTACACAGGGTTCCGGAAACACCATATATTTT. Translation: CASSTQGSGNTIYF.

CDR3 region: CASSYQGRRTDTQYF. CDR3 sequence (DNA): TGTGCCAGCAGCTACCAGGGCAGACGAACAGATACGCAGTATTTT. This chain joins TRBV13 and TRBJ2-3; D possibly corresponds to TRBD1 (5 bases). The CDR3 totals 15 residues. Germline CDR1 PRHDT, CDR2 FYEKMQ (reference sequence). The germline V and J ends were trimmed by 4 bases and 3 bases, with 14 bases remaining between them.

This chain connects TRBV5-6 to TRBJ2-4; D uncertain. This CDR3 has 13 residues. V was pared by 3 bases and J by 6 bases, with 10 bases between. CDR1 SGHDT and CDR2 YYEEEE come from the germline V gene. In DNA form, the CDR3 reads TGTGCCAGCAGCTCGCGGTTAGGAAACATTCAGTACTTC. Amino acid sequence: CASSSRLGNIQYF.

The J gene is TRBJ2-1, the V gene TRBV7-3; possibly TRBD1 for D (6 bases). The germline V gene has CDR1 SGHTA and CDR2 FQGTGA. V lost 6 bases to trimming and J lost 9 bases, with 21 bases between them. The CDR3 runs to 15 residues. The CDR3 sequence is CASSPVRVSRGEQFF. In DNA form, the CDR3 reads TGTGCCAGCAGTCCAGTGAGGGTTTCCAGGGGTGAGCAGTTCTTC.

The rearrangement joins TRBV6-6 to TRBJ2-1, with D possibly matching TRBD2 (5 bases). With 5 bases removed from V and 10 bases from J, the gap between germline ends came to 18 bases. The CDR3 covers 14 residues. Germline values: CDR1 MNHNY, CDR2 SVGAGI (reference sequence). CDR3 sequence (DNA): TGTGCCAGCAGTCAACCTCCGACCCCGGGAGAGCAGTTCTTC. Protein: CASSQPPTPGEQFF.

This chain uses TRBV6-8 with TRBJ2-7; 8 bases agree with TRBD2. The CDR3 sequence is 15 residues long. Germline V CDR1 and CDR2: MNHGY, SAAAGT. Trimming cost V 2 bases and J 0 bases; bases outside gene matches: 3. CDR3 amino acids: CASSYQAGASYEQYF. The CDR3 bases are TGTGCCAGCAGTTACCAAGCGGGGGCCTCCTACGAGCAGTACTTC.

This clone occurred a few times. The chain uses TRBV19 and TRBJ2-5; D possibly corresponds to TRBD1 (6 bases). This CDR3 region has 15 residues. V lost 2 bases to trimming and J lost 3 bases, with 13 bases between them. Germline V gene sequence: CDR1 LNHDA, CDR2 SQIVND (reference sequence). Here the CDR3 reads CASSISAAGEETQYF. CDR3 nucleotide sequence: TGTGCCAGTAGTATATCCGCGGCAGGGGAAGAGACCCAGTACTTC.